A single T cell receptor beta chain is shown here with its context. The sample belongs to a study of cytomegalovirus exposure and HLA in healthy donors. Study at large: From donors who were HLA-typed, an early data release held around 85 million unique TCRs.

The primer mix had 60 Vbeta and 13 Jbeta primers. The repertoire was sequenced with immunoSEQ multiplex PCR; TCRdb's copy has only in-frame clones and lacks some. The sample includes 60,000 or so clones, around 77% of them seen just once. Germline lookup yields CDR1 SGHVS and CDR2 FQNEAQ. V was pared by 5 bases and J by 1 base, with 2 bases of the junction left unmatched. The CDR3 spans 14 residues. Sequences were obtained from PBMCs. The clonotype originates from a woman in her forties in good health and CMV-seropositive. This rearrangement joins TRBV7-8 to TRBJ2-3, with 8 bases matching TRBD1. The CDR3 DNA reads TGTGCCAGCAGCGTGGACAGGGGCACAGATACGCAGTATTTT. It codes for CASSVDRGTDTQYF.